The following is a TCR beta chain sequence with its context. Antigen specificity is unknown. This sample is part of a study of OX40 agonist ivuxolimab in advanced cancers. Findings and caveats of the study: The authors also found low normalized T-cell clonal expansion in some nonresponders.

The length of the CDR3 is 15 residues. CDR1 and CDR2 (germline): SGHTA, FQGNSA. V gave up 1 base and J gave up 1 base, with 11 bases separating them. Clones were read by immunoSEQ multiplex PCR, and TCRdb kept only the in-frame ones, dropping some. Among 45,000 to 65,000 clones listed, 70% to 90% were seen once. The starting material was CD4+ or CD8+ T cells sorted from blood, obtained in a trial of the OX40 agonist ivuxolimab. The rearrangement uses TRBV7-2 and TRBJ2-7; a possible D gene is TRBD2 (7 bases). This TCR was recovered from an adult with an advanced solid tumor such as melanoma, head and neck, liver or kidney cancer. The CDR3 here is CASSLGRGRSYEQYF. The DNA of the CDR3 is TGTGCCAGCAGCTTAGGGCGGGGGCGATCCTACGAGCAGTACTTC.